This T cell receptor beta chain emerged from a study of pediatric ulcerative colitis. About the research overall: Most patients had pancolitis, and two had left-sided colitis.

Sequencing depth was up to 500,000 reads per sample. Produced via immunoSEQ multiplex PCR; TCRdb's table is partial and in-frame only. The table includes tens of thousands of clones, 85% to 90% detected once. The diagnostic colonoscopy in ulcerative colitis patients preceded any immunosuppressive treatment. Germline CDR1 is LNHNV and CDR2 is YYDKDF (reference sequence). Trimming pared 1 base from V and 5 bases from J, leaving 11 bases between. This CDR3 has 14 amino acids. V usage is TRBV15 and J usage is TRBJ1-1, with D tentatively TRBD1 (6 bases). The TCR was taken from a boy younger than 18 with severe ulcerative colitis. Material for sequencing was blood. The CDR3 reads CATSRAYRETEAFF. The CDR3 bases are TGTGCCACCAGCAGAGCCTACAGGGAGACTGAAGCTTTCTTT.